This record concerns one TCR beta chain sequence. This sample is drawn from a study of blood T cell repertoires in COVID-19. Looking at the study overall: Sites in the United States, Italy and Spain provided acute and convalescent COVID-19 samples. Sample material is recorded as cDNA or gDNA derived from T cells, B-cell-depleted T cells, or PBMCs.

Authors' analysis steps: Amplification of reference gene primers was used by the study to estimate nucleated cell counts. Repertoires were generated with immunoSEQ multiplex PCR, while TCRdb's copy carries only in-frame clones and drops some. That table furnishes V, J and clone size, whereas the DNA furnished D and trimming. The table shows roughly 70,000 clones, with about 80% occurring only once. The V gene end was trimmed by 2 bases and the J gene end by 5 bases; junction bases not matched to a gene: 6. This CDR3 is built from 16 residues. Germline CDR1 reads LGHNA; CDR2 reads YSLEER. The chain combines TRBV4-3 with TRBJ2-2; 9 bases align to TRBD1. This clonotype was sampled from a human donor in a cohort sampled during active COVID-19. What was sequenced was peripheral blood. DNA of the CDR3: TGCGCCAGCAGCCAAACCAACAGGGGGCGGACCGGGGAGCTGTTTTTT. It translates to CASSQTNRGRTGELFF.